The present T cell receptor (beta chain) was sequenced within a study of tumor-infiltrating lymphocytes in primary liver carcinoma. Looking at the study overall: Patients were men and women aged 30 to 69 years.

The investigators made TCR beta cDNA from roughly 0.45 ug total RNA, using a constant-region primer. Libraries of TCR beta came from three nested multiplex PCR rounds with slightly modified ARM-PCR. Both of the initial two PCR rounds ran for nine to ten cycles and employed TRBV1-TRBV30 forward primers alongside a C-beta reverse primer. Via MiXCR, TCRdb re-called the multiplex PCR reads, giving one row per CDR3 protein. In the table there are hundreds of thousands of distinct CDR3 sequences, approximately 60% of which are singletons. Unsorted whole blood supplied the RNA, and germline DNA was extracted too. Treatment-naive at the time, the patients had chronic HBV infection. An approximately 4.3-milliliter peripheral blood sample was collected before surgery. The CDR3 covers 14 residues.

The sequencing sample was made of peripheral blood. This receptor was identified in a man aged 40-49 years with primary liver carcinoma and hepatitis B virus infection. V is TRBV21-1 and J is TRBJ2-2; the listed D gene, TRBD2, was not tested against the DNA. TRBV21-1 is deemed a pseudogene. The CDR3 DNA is TGTGCCACCGGGGCATCGGGAGGAACCGGGGAGCTGTTTTTT. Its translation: CATGASGGTGELFF.